Shown below are 32 T cell receptor beta chains from a single sample sequenced in a study of cytotoxic CD8 clonotypes in ibrutinib-treated CLL (dated by TCRdb to the early 2020s). Library generation was performed with the immunoSEQ multiplex PCR assay. TCRdb carries this immuneACCESS record with in-frame sequences only. Its versions omit some clonotypes, under half of them owing to an unresolved V gene in the studies checked, with the rest unexplained. Present in this sample are roughly 330,000 clones, about 64% of which were seen just once. Approximately 6% of the sample comes from the top ten. Sequencing was performed on PBMCs, taken after 36 months of ibrutinib treatment. Receptors were obtained from a human donor with chronic lymphocytic leukemia.

This clone was observed a few times. The genes are TRBV2 and TRBJ2-3; the D gene is possibly TRBD1 (5 bases). The CDR3 runs to 16 residues. From germline, CDR1 is SNHLY and CDR2 FYNNEI. Trimming removed 1 base at V and 2 bases at J, with 13 bases between. CDR3 protein: CASSEGQISFTDTQYF. CDR3 sequence (DNA): TGTGCCAGCAGTGAAGGACAGATATCCTTCACAGATACGCAGTATTTT. The entire variable domain, with the rest obtained from reference TRBV2 and TRBJ2-3, is as follows: EPEVTQTPSHQVTQMGQEVILRCVPISNHLYFYWYRQILGQKVEFLVSFYNNEISEKSEIFDDQFSVERPDGSNFTLKIRSTKLEDSAMYFCASSEGQISFTDTQYFGPGTRLTVL.

The table lists this clone with a few counts. This chain links TRBV5-1 with TRBJ2-5; TRBD2 matches at 9 bases. The J segment lost 5 bases and the V segment lost 5 bases, leaving 7 bases of the junction unmatched. Germline V gene data show CDR1 as SGHRS and CDR2 as YFSETQ. The length of the CDR3 is 14 residues. The CDR3 DNA sequence: TGCGCCAGCAGGCCTAGCGGGGCCGCGGAGACCCAGTACTTC. Its protein is CASRPSGAAETQYF.

This rearrangement joins TRBV9 to TRBJ2-1, with D maybe TRBD2 (8 bases). The length of the CDR3 is 17 residues. In germline, CDR1 is SGDLS, CDR2 YYNGEE. V was cut by 0 bases and J by 3 bases, with 16 bases left in between. The CDR3 protein is CASSVGGGTAFYNEQFF. DNA of the CDR3: TGTGCCAGCAGCGTAGGCGGGGGGACAGCCTTCTACAATGAGCAGTTCTTC.

V is TRBV20-1 and J is TRBJ2-1; perhaps TRBD2 as D (6 bases). This CDR3 comprises 11 residues. V dropped 4 bases and J dropped 10 bases, with 11 bases sitting between them. Germline CDR1 is DFQATT and CDR2 is SNEGSKA (reference sequence). The CDR3 sequence: CSAKQGGEQFF. Here the CDR3 DNA reads TGCAGTGCTAAGCAGGGAGGAGAGCAGTTCTTC.

The V call is TRBV5-1, the J call TRBJ2-1; possible D gene TRBD1, 5 bases. Germline-derived CDR1 and CDR2 are SGHRS and YFSETQ. Between the trimmed V and J ends, which lost 4 bases and 0 bases, there was a span of 14 bases. This CDR3 is 16 amino acids long. The CDR3: CASSTEGAYSYNEQFF. CDR3 DNA sequence: TGCGCCAGCAGCACGGAAGGGGCCTACTCCTACAATGAGCAGTTCTTC.

The chain employs TRBV2 and TRBJ2-1, with D hard to call. CDR1 and CDR2 (germline): SNHLY, FYNNEI. V lost 0 bases and J lost 5, with 17 bases in between. This CDR3 has 17 residues. CDR3 loop: CASSEALPGSLNNEQFF. The DNA for the CDR3 is TGTGCCAGCAGTGAAGCGCTTCCAGGCAGCTTAAACAATGAGCAGTTCTTC.

Regarding this clone: This sample includes further DNA sequences coding for the same CDR3. V and J are TRBV9 and TRBJ2-1; D is ambiguous. V lost 3 bases and J 6 bases, leaving 4 bases between the germline ends. The V gene's germline CDR1 is SGDLS and CDR2 YYNGEE. The CDR3 is 11 amino acids. CDR3: CASSGRNEQFF. The DNA for the CDR3 is TGTGCCAGCAGCGGACGCAATGAGCAGTTCTTC.

The table lists this clone with a few counts. This chain uses TRBV7-2 with TRBJ2-2, with D unresolved. This CDR3 spans 13 amino acids. Germline V gives CDR1 SGHTA, CDR2 FQGNSA. Between the trimmed V and J ends, which lost 1 base and 7 bases, there was a span of 7 bases. CDR3: CASSLVFNGELFF. The CDR3 region has the DNA TGTGCCAGCAGCTTAGTATTCAACGGGGAGCTGTTTTTT.

V is TRBV7-9 and J is TRBJ2-7; D call uncertain. Trimming shortened V by 5 bases and J by 3 bases, and 11 bases separated the two germline ends. The CDR3 has 13 residues. Germline V lookup: CDR1 SEHNR, CDR2 FQNEAQ (reference sequence). The CDR3 DNA reads TGTGCCAGCAGCCCTACTCCCCACTACGAGCAGTACTTC. Its translation: CASSPTPHYEQYF.

The table lists this clone with a count of one. The V and J genes are TRBV25-1 and TRBJ2-3, with 12 bases fitting TRBD1. The trim removed 4 bases at V and 5 bases at J, leaving 4 bases unmatched. Germline lookup yields CDR1 MGHDK and CDR2 SYGVNS. This CDR3 contains 15 residues. The CDR3 coding sequence is TGTGCCAGCAGTGGGGACAGGGGGCGAGGAGATACGCAGTATTTT. It is translated as CASSGDRGRGDTQYF.

This rearrangement joins TRBV29-1 to TRBJ1-2; D ambiguous. V was cut by 2 bases and J by 4 bases, with 8 bases left in between. This CDR3 is 12 amino acids long. Per the germline V gene, CDR1 is SQVTM and CDR2 is ANQGSEA. The CDR3 nucleotides are TGCAGCGTTGAAACAGTCCTCTATGGCTACACCTTC. Amino acids: CSVETVLYGYTF.

The J gene is TRBJ2-3, the V gene TRBV9; D gene unclear. The germline V gene has CDR1 SGDLS and CDR2 YYNGEE. The CDR3 consists of 14 residues. V was trimmed by 0 bases and J by 2 bases, leaving 7 bases between them. The DNA of the CDR3 is TGTGCCAGCAGCGTAGGGCTTTCCACAGATACGCAGTATTTT. Its translation is CASSVGLSTDTQYF.

This chain links TRBV11-3 with TRBJ2-1, with D perhaps TRBD1 (6 bases). V gave up 5 bases and J gave up 10 bases, with 21 bases separating them. This CDR3 comprises 15 residues. Germline CDR1 and CDR2: SGHNT and YENEEA. CDR3 nucleotides: TGTGCCAGCAGCCTATCTGAACAGGGTTGGGTAGAGCAGTTCTTC. Its protein product is CASSLSEQGWVEQFF.

This sequence joins TRBV9 and TRBJ2-3; 7 bases match TRBD2. V shed 0 bases and J 2 bases; nucleotides not matched to a gene: 6. The germline CDR1 and CDR2 sequences are SGDLS and YYNGEE. This CDR3 has 16 residues. CDR3 residues: CASSVVSLAATDTQYF. DNA for the CDR3: TGTGCCAGCAGCGTAGTTTCTCTAGCGGCCACAGATACGCAGTATTTT.

J is TRBJ2-2 and V is TRBV7-2, with 7 bases identical to TRBD2. V trimming: 5 bases; J trimming: 4 bases; junction bases outside the gene matches: 7. This CDR3 spans 15 amino acids. Germline-derived CDR1 and CDR2 are SGHTA and FQGNSA. Here the CDR3 reads CASSPVGGGTGELFF. The CDR3 DNA reads TGTGCCAGCAGCCCTGTTGGGGGGGGCACCGGGGAGCTGTTTTTT.

This clone occurred a few times. The genes are TRBV5-8 and TRBJ1-5, with unresolved D. The CDR3 sequence is 11 residues long. The germline CDR1 and CDR2 sequences are SGHTS and YDEGEE. Trimming shortened V by 4 bases and J by 3 bases, and 2 bases separated the two germline ends. Here the CDR3 DNA reads TGTGCCAGCAGCCTCAATCAGCCCCAGCATTTT. Translating gives CASSLNQPQHF.

The chain links TRBV11-1 to TRBJ1-3, with D tentatively TRBD1 (5 bases). The CDR3 is 15 residues long. The V and J ends lost 3 bases and 4 bases respectively, with 13 bases between them. The V gene's germline CDR1 is SGHAT and CDR2 FQDESV (reference sequence). The CDR3 DNA sequence: TGTGCCAGCAGCTTGACCGGGGGTTCGGGAAACACCATATATTTT. This translates into CASSLTGGSGNTIYF.

The chain links TRBV6-6 to TRBJ1-1; 9 nucleotides match TRBD1. The germline gives CDR1 MNHNY, CDR2 SVGAGI (reference sequence). The CDR3 has 14 residues. V shed 2 bases and J 3 bases; nucleotides not matched to a gene: 1. CDR3 bases: TGTGCCAGCAGTTACGACAGGGGGGACACTGAAGCTTTCTTT. Amino acid sequence: CASSYDRGDTEAFF.

This clone was seen only once. This rearrangement joins TRBV27 to TRBJ2-1, with 8 bases identical to TRBD1. Germline CDR1 is MNHEY and CDR2 is SMNVEV (reference sequence). The CDR3 is 17 residues long. The V gene end was trimmed by 1 base and the J gene end by 5 bases; junction bases not matched to a gene: 10. The CDR3 protein is CASSLYWTGFRDNEQFF. Written as DNA, the CDR3 is TGTGCCAGCAGTTTATACTGGACAGGGTTTAGAGACAATGAGCAGTTCTTC.

The chain couples TRBV11-3 to TRBJ2-2; D assignment may be TRBD1 or TRBD2 (5 bases each). V lost 5 bases to trimming and J lost 0 bases, with 13 bases between them. The CDR3 loop spans 16 amino acids. CDR1 and CDR2 (germline): SGHNT, YENEEA. CDR3 sequence: CASSPRGLTNTGELFF. Written as DNA, the CDR3 is TGTGCCAGCAGCCCGAGGGGCCTTACGAACACCGGGGAGCTGTTTTTT.

This sequence joins TRBV4-1 and TRBJ2-1, with D tentatively TRBD2 (6 bases). This CDR3 has 13 amino acids. The V gene lost 0 bases and the J gene lost 12 bases, with 12 bases spanning the gap. CDR1 MGHRA and CDR2 YSYEKL come from the germline V gene. The CDR3 nucleotides read TGCGCCAGCAGCCAAGACCCCCGGCGGGGGCAGTTCTTC. Translation gives CASSQDPRRGQFF.

V gene TRBV4-2 combines with J gene TRBJ1-1; TRBD1 aligns across 7 bases. V lost 5 bases, J lost 4 bases, and 10 bases stayed unmatched. This CDR3 is built from 15 residues. The germline V gene has CDR1 LGHNA and CDR2 YNFKEQ. CDR3 bases: TGTGCCAGCAGCTACGTTCGACAGGGAGGCACTGAAGCTTTCTTT. Translation: CASSYVRQGGTEAFF.

The rearrangement links TRBV7-5 to TRBJ2-1; no DNA check was done on the table's D call, TRBD2. TRBV7-5 is described as a pseudogene. This CDR3 comprises 15 residues. The CDR3 is CVPLSPLPTYNEQFF. CDR3 bases: TGTGTCCCTCTTTCCCCGTTACCTACTTACAATGAGCAGTTCTTC.

The V call is TRBV18, the J call TRBJ2-7; no reliable D call. The CDR3 runs 14 residues. Germline-derived CDR1 and CDR2 are KGHSH and LQKENI. V was cut by 3 bases and J by 2 bases, with 11 bases left in between. The CDR3: CASSPQHPPYEQYF. The CDR3 region has the DNA TGTGCCAGCTCACCCCAACACCCCCCCTACGAGCAGTACTTC.

The CDR3 protein is CASKRTTDTQYF. CDR3 bases: TGCGCCAGCAAGAGGACCACAGATACGCAGTATTTT. V gene TRBV5-1 combines with J gene TRBJ2-3; no clear D. Trimming removed 6 bases at V and 2 bases at J, with 7 bases between. The CDR3 totals 12 residues. The germline CDR1 and CDR2 sequences are SGHRS and YFSETQ.

The CDR3 coding sequence is TGTGCCAGCTTAGGTCATGGGGGTACGCAGTATTTT. Its translation: CASLGHGGTQYF. The chain has TRBV6-5 and TRBJ2-3, with D perhaps assigned TRBD1 or TRBD2 (5 bases each). V dropped 8 bases and J dropped 8 bases, with 14 bases sitting between them. Germline V gene data show CDR1 as MNHEY and CDR2 as SVGAGI. This CDR3 spans 12 amino acids.

The CDR3 protein is CASSQVAANYEQYF. The CDR3 DNA is TGCGCCAGCAGCCAAGTGGCGGCGAACTACGAGCAGTACTTC. This chain links TRBV4-1 with TRBJ2-7; D is unresolved. This CDR3 is 14 amino acids long. In germline, CDR1 is MGHRA, CDR2 YSYEKL. Trimming removed 1 base at V and 3 bases at J, with 10 bases between.

This clone appeared a single time. V and J are TRBV7-2 and TRBJ2-3; possible D gene TRBD2, 6 bases. The CDR3 is made up of 14 amino acids. Per the germline V gene, CDR1 is SGHTA and CDR2 is FQGNSA. V lost 5 bases, J lost 0 bases, and 9 bases lay in between. CDR3 residues: CASSDGGSTDTQYF. For the CDR3, the DNA is TGTGCCAGCAGCGACGGGGGAAGCACAGATACGCAGTATTTT.

This chain joins TRBV29-1 and TRBJ2-7; D ambiguous. Per the germline V gene, CDR1 is SQVTM and CDR2 is ANQGSEA. V lost 4 bases, J lost 3 bases, and 10 bases lay in between. The CDR3 is 12 residues long. CDR3 sequence (DNA): TGCAGCGTTGTCGCAGACGGCTACGAGCAGTACTTC. This sequence encodes CSVVADGYEQYF.

The V call is TRBV4-1, the J call TRBJ2-1, with 8 bases identical to TRBD1. The V gene's germline CDR1 is MGHRA and CDR2 YSYEKL. The CDR3 has 16 amino acids. Trimming removed 3 bases from V and 7 bases from J; junction bases left unmatched: 11. CDR3: CASSQKTGVTRNEQFF. CDR3 coding DNA: TGCGCCAGCAGCCAGAAGACAGGGGTTACAAGGAATGAGCAGTTCTTC.

This chain uses TRBV5-6 with TRBJ2-5; 7 nucleotides line up with TRBD2. The V and J ends lost 2 bases and 7 bases, in that order; junction bases with no gene match: 8. The CDR3 is 14 residues long. Germline-derived CDR1 and CDR2 are SGHDT and YYEEEE. CDR3 coding DNA: TGTGCCAGCAGCTTTCGAGAAGCGGGGAGGACCCAGTACTTC. Its protein product is CASSFREAGRTQYF.

This chain uses TRBV15 with TRBJ1-2; weak D call: TRBD1 (5 bases). The CDR3 is 16 residues long. CDR1 is LNHNV, CDR2 YYDKDF, per germline (reference sequence). Trimming removed 0 bases at V and 0 bases at J, with 11 bases between. CDR3 amino acids: CATSRDRATANYGYTF. CDR3 in DNA: TGTGCCACCAGCAGAGACAGGGCGACGGCTAACTATGGCTACACCTTC.